Listed below are T cell receptor beta chains from one sample, sequenced in a study of cytomegalovirus exposure and HLA in healthy donors. Using immunoSEQ multiplex PCR, the repertoire was profiled, and TCRdb retains in-frame clones only, with some absent. The profile shows about 160,000 clones, 82% of them singletons. The sequencing sample was made of PBMCs. The receptors were sampled from a girl between 5 and 17 years old in good health and CMV-seropositive. CDR3s include the opening cysteine and the closing phenylalanine or tryptophan. The D gene is left open where the match is weak. Clone sizes are given selectively: once, few, many, or a class where the clone is expanded.

few,TRBJ1-5,TRBV7-8,TRBD1,CASSLTGDLNNQPQHF,TGTGCCAGCAGCCTGACAGGGGATCTCAACAATCAGCCCCAGCATTTT
NA,TRBJ2-7,TRBV7-6,TRBD2,CASSVSGGETYEQYF,TGTGCCAGCAGCGTTAGCGGGGGTGAAACCTACGAGCAGTACTTC
NA,TRBJ1-3,TRBV7-9,NA,CASSSEGVRGNTIYF,TGTGCCAGCAGCTCCGAGGGGGTGCGGGGAAACACCATATATTTT
NA,TRBJ1-5,TRBV18,TRBD1,CASSKQGHQPQHF,TGTGCCAGCTCGAAACAGGGGCATCAGCCCCAGCATTTT
NA,TRBJ2-2,TRBV9,TRBD2,CASSGLAGNTGELFF,TGTGCCAGCAGCGGCCTAGCGGGGAACACCGGGGAGCTGTTTTTT
NA,TRBJ2-5,TRBV30,NA,CAWSAESQETQYF,TGTGCCTGGAGTGCTGAGTCACAAGAGACCCAGTACTTC
once,TRBJ2-1,TRBV11-3,TRBD2,CASSPGLASSNEQFF,TGTGCCAGCAGCCCGGGACTAGCTTCGAGCAATGAGCAGTTCTTC
NA,TRBJ2-5,TRBV2,NA,CASSSRLESETQYF,TGTGCCAGCAGTTCAAGACTAGAGTCGGAGACCCAGTACTTC
NA,TRBJ2-7,TRBV29-1,NA,CSVGVRSKTYEQYF,TGCAGCGTTGGGGTCCGGAGCAAGACCTACGAGCAGTACTTC
few,TRBJ1-4,TRBV27,TRBD1,CASSHRGWDEKLFF,TGTGCCAGCAGTCACAGGGGGTGGGATGAAAAACTGTTTTTT
NA,TRBJ2-1,TRBV7-2,NA,CASSVVPGINEQFF,TGTGCCAGCAGCGTGGTTCCAGGGATCAATGAGCAGTTCTTC
NA,TRBJ1-2,TRBV19,NA,CASGETETNYGYTF,TGTGCCAGTGGCGAGACAGAAACTAACTATGGCTACACCTTC
once,TRBJ2-1,TRBV6-5,TRBD2,CASRRGLADYNEQFF,TGTGCCAGCCGAAGGGGACTAGCGGACTACAATGAGCAGTTCTTC
NA,TRBJ2-7,TRBV30,NA,CAWSGLSYEQYF,TGTGCCTGGAGTGGACTGTCCTACGAGCAGTACTTC
NA,TRBJ2-7,TRBV5-6,NA,CASSLGRGSEQYF,TGTGCCAGCAGCTTGGGCAGGGGAAGCGAGCAGTACTTC
NA,TRBJ2-7,TRBV7-3,NA,CASSVGASYEQYF,TGTGCCAGCAGCGTAGGGGCTTCTTACGAGCAGTACTTC
NA,TRBJ2-3,TRBV7-6,NA,CASSLGTGTDTQYF,TGTGCCAGCAGCTTAGGCACGGGCACAGATACGCAGTATTTT
NA,TRBJ1-4,TRBV28,NA,CASSFMGPRAQEKLFF,TGTGCCAGCAGTTTTATGGGCCCCCGTGCCCAAGAAAAACTGTTTTTT
few,TRBJ1-1,TRBV11-2,TRBD1,CASSTRGSRVLNTEAFF,TGTGCCAGCAGCACCAGGGGGTCTAGGGTCCTGAACACTGAAGCTTTCTTT
NA,TRBJ1-5,TRBV19,TRBD1,CASSIGTGSNQPQHF,TGTGCCAGTAGTATTGGGACAGGCAGCAATCAGCCCCAGCATTTT
NA,TRBJ1-5,TRBV15,TRBD1,CATSRGDRAFEQPQHF,TGTGCCACCAGCAGAGGAGACAGGGCTTTCGAGCAGCCCCAGCATTTT
NA,TRBJ1-2,TRBV4-1,NA,CASSQRRMETGYTF,TGCGCCAGCAGCCAAAGGCGAATGGAGACGGGCTACACCTTC